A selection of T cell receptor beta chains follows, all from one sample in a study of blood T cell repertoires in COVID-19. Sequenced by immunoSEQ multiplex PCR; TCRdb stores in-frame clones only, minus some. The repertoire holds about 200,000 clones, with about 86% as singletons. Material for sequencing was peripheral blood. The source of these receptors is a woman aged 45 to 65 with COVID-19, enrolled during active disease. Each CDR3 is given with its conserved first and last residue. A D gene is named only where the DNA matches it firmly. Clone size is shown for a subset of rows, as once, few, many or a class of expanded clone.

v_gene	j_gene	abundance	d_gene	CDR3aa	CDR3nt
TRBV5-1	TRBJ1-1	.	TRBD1	CASSTTGAENTEAFF	TGCGCCAGCAGCACAACAGGGGCGGAGAACACTGAAGCTTTCTTT
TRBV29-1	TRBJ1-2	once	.	CSATPRSWGDGYTF	TGCAGCGCTACTCCACGGTCCTGGGGAGATGGCTACACCTTC
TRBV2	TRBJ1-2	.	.	CASSEVGGGGYTF	TGTGCCAGCAGTGAGGTAGGGGGTGGCGGCTACACCTTC
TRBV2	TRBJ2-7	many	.	CASMRLSPHEQYF	TGTGCCAGCATGAGGCTCTCTCCCCACGAGCAGTACTTC
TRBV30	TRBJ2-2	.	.	CASHQGIRTGELFF	TGTGCCTCCCATCAGGGGATTCGCACCGGGGAGCTGTTTTTT
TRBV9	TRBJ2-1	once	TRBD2	CASSVEPGGRVLNEQFF	TGTGCCAGCAGCGTAGAGCCGGGAGGCAGGGTATTGAATGAGCAGTTCTTC
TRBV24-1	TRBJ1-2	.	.	CATSDPSRPTGSYGYTF	TGTGCCACCAGTGACCCCAGTCGACCTACAGGGAGCTATGGCTACACCTTC
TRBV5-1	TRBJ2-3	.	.	CASSLGQANTDTQYF	TGCGCCAGCAGCTTGGGACAGGCAAACACAGATACGCAGTATTTT
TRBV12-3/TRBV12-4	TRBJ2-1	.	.	CASGLNEQFF	TGTGCCAGCGGACTCAATGAGCAGTTCTTC
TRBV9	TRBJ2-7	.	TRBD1	CASSVGTASYEQYF	TGTGCCAGCAGCGTCGGGACAGCCTCCTACGAGCAGTACTTC
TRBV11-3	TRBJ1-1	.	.	CASSRETENTEAFF	TGTGCCAGCAGCAGAGAGACAGAGAACACTGAAGCTTTCTTT
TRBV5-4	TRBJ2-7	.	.	CASSDGTVYEQYF	TGTGCCAGCAGCGACGGGACTGTATACGAGCAGTACTTC
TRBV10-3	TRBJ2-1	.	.	CAISESRTAYNEQFF	TGTGCCATCAGTGAGTCCCGGACAGCTTACAATGAGCAGTTCTTC
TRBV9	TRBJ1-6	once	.	CASSLMTGNNSPLHF	TGTGCCAGCAGCTTAATGACAGGAAACAATTCACCCCTCCACTTT
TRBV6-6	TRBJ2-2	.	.	CACDRTGIANTGELFF	TGTGCCTGTGACCGGACGGGAATCGCGAACACCGGGGAGCTGTTTTTT
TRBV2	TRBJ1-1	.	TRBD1	CASSRDRHTEAFF	TGTGCCAGCTCTCGGGACAGGCACACTGAAGCTTTCTTT
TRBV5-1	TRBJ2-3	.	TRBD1	CASSSDRALTDTQYF	TGCGCCAGCAGTTCCGACAGGGCCCTCACAGATACGCAGTATTTT
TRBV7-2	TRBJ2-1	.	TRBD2	CASSLGRGGLDYNEQFF	TGTGCCAGCAGCTTAGGTCGGGGGGGCCTCGACTACAATGAGCAGTTCTTC
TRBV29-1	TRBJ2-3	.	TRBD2	CSVVWGLALSDTQYF	TGCAGCGTTGTATGGGGACTAGCCCTGTCAGATACGCAGTATTTT
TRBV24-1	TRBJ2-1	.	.	CATSDLRGNEQFF	TGTGCCACCAGTGATTTGAGGGGGAATGAGCAGTTCTTC
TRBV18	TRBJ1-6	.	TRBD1	CASSPFGQGGSPLHF	TGTGCCAGCTCACCTTTTGGACAGGGGGGCTCACCCCTCCACTTT
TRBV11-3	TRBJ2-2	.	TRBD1	CASSPGTGDTGELFF	TGTGCCAGCAGCCCCGGGACAGGCGACACCGGGGAGCTGTTTTTT
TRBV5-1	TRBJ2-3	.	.	CASSPTSTPDTQYF	TGCGCCAGCAGCCCGACTAGTACCCCAGATACGCAGTATTTT
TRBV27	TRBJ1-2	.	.	CASSRLGATYGYTF	TGTGCCAGCAGTAGGTTAGGGGCAACATATGGCTACACCTTC
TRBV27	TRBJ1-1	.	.	CASSYGSGTEAFF	TGTGCCAGCAGTTACGGGTCGGGGACTGAAGCTTTCTTT
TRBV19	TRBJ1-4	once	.	CASIAPTNEKLFF	TGTGCCAGTATCGCGCCCACCAATGAAAAACTGTTTTTT
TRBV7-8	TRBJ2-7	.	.	CASSPKHEQYF	TGTGCCAGCAGCCCGAAGCACGAGCAGTACTTC
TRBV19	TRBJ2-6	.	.	CASSPTDLSGANVLTF	TGTGCCAGTAGTCCGACAGACCTTTCTGGGGCCAACGTCCTGACTTTC
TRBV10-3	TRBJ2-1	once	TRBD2	CAISGLAGIGKDEQFF	TGTGCCATCAGTGGACTAGCGGGGATAGGGAAAGATGAGCAGTTCTTC
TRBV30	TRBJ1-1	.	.	CAWSVRLGSGAFF	TGTGCCTGGAGTGTACGTCTAGGGAGTGGAGCTTTCTTT
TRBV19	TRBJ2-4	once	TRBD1	CASSIRYRGQNIQYF	TGTGCCAGTAGTATCCGTTACAGGGGGCAAAACATTCAGTACTTC
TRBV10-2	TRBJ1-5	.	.	CASSGDIAQPQHF	TGCGCCAGCAGTGGGGACATAGCTCAGCCCCAGCATTTT